Below, one T cell receptor beta chain is given with its context. In the original workflow: Scientists estimated how many nucleated cells there were by amplifying reference gene primers. Assay used: immunoSEQ multiplex PCR; TCRdb lists only in-frame clones, some missing. V, J and clone size are those of that table, while D and trimming were read from the DNA. The repertoire holds 540,000 or so clones, with 85% to 90% as singletons. V lost 4 bases and J lost 8, with 20 bases in between. CDR3 length equals 16 residues. The V gene's germline CDR1 is SGHVS and CDR2 FQNEAQ. The data were obtained in a study of blood T cell repertoires in COVID-19. Study-level background: Samples representing acute and convalescent COVID-19 were sourced from the United States, Italy and Spain. In each case, the material was cDNA or gDNA derived from T cells, B-cell-depleted T cells, or PBMCs.

Followed over time, Seattle patients had been enrolled while infection was active. Sequencing was performed on peripheral blood. The V call is TRBV7-8, the J call TRBJ1-4, with D possibly being TRBD1 (6 bases). This TCR came from a woman aged 45-59 years with COVID-19, enrolled during active disease. The CDR3 nucleotides read TGTGCCAGCAGCTCTGGGGGCCGGGTGGGGGAAGAAAAACTGTTTTTT. Protein: CASSSGGRVGEEKLFF.